The 24 T cell receptor beta chains below were found in one sample sequenced in a study of T cell responses to AZD1222 COVID-19 vaccine. The table came from immunoSEQ multiplex PCR; TCRdb's copy has only in-frame clones and leaves some out. The sample shows 120,000 or so clones, about 90% of them seen only once. Sequences were derived from peripheral blood, sampled on day 0 of AZD1222 vaccination. The receptors stem from an adult in good health.

This chain joins TRBV6-5 and TRBJ2-1; TRBD2 aligns across 13 bases. From germline, CDR1 is MNHEY and CDR2 SVGAGI. This CDR3 comprises 14 residues. After removal of 8 bases from V and 10 bases from J, the junction contained 8 bases not matched to a gene. CDR3 sequence: CASYGLAGDREQFF. The CDR3 DNA sequence: TGTGCCAGCTACGGACTAGCGGGAGATCGGGAGCAGTTCTTC.

V and J are TRBV28 and TRBJ1-6, with 10 bases that match TRBD1. This CDR3 contains 16 residues. Germline V CDR1 and CDR2: MDHEN, SYDVKM. With 5 bases clipped from V and 6 bases from J, the junction kept 7 bases outside the gene matches. The CDR3 DNA follows: TGTGCCAGCAGTCAAAGCGACAGGGGGCCTAATTCACCCCTCCACTTT. Translation gives CASSQSDRGPNSPLHF.

The chain links TRBV6-5 to TRBJ2-3; tentatively, D is TRBD2 (5 bases). The CDR3 is made up of 13 amino acids. Between the trimmed V and J ends, which lost 6 bases and 2 bases, there was a span of 9 bases. The germline gives CDR1 MNHEY, CDR2 SVGAGI. The CDR3 bases are TGTGCCAGCAGAGCCGACTACACAGATACGCAGTATTTT. Residues: CASRADYTDTQYF.

The chain employs TRBV4-2 and TRBJ1-5; 10 bases align to TRBD1. After removal of 5 bases from V and 5 bases from J, the junction contained 18 bases not matched to a gene. The CDR3 has 19 amino acids. The germline CDR1 and CDR2 sequences are LGHNA and YNFKEQ. CDR3 DNA: TGTGCCAGCAGCGAAAGCCCTATTACCGGGACAGGGGCCCATCAGCCCCAGCATTTT. This encodes CASSESPITGTGAHQPQHF.

This rearrangement joins TRBV5-4 to TRBJ2-1; TRBD1 is a possible D gene (5 bases). Germline values: CDR1 SGHNT, CDR2 YYREEE (reference sequence). CDR3 length: 14 amino acids. V lost 0 bases, J lost 8 bases, and 12 bases lay in between. In nucleotides, the CDR3 is TGTGCCAGCAGCTTGGTTATAGGGGTCCATGAGCAGTTCTTC. Translated, it gives CASSLVIGVHEQFF.

This chain joins TRBV19 and TRBJ2-2; a possible D gene is TRBD2 (5 bases). Germline V gene data show CDR1 as LNHDA and CDR2 as SQIVND (reference sequence). The CDR3 totals 16 residues. The V and J ends lost 3 bases and 4 bases respectively, with 15 bases between them. CDR3 region: CASSISSRRLTGELFF. The DNA of the CDR3 is TGTGCCAGTAGTATTTCATCTCGGAGGCTCACCGGGGAGCTGTTTTTT.

V is TRBV6-5 and J is TRBJ1-2; D call uncertain. CDR3 length equals 12 residues. CDR1 and CDR2 from the germline V gene are MNHEY and SVGAGI. The ends were cut back, 6 bases at V and 8 bases at J, with 13 bases in the middle. The CDR3 DNA follows: TGTGCCAGCAGCACATCTGAGGAAGGCTACACCTTC. Protein product: CASSTSEEGYTF.

The chain joins TRBV24-1 to TRBJ2-1; 16 nucleotides agree with TRBD2. Germline values: CDR1 KGHDR, CDR2 SFDVKD. V lost 4 bases to trimming and J lost 1 base; unmatched junction nucleotides: 6. CDR3 length equals 19 residues. The CDR3 loop is CATSDPGTSGRGSYNEQFF. Here the CDR3 DNA reads TGTGCCACCAGTGACCCCGGGACTAGCGGGAGGGGTTCCTACAATGAGCAGTTCTTC.

This clone has more than one count but fewer than ten. The sample carries other DNA sequences with the same CDR3. The rearrangement joins TRBV9 to TRBJ2-3; 10 positions match TRBD2. Germline V gene lookup returns CDR1 SGDLS and CDR2 YYNGEE. This CDR3 comprises 14 residues. The trim removed 2 bases at V and 4 bases at J, leaving 1 base unmatched. The CDR3 DNA reads as TGTGCCAGCAGCGTCAGCGGGAGGGCAGATACGCAGTATTTT. Protein: CASSVSGRADTQYF.

The V and J genes are TRBV28 and TRBJ2-4, with D possibly matching TRBD2 (6 bases). Trimming left V 6 bases short and J 3 bases short, with 18 bases between. Germline values: CDR1 MDHEN, CDR2 SYDVKM. CDR3 size: 16 residues. CDR3 DNA: TGTGCCAGCAGCCTTGTTGGTAGCGGAAACAAAAACATTCAGTACTTC. This gives the protein CASSLVGSGNKNIQYF.

V and J are TRBV20-1 and TRBJ2-1; 10 nucleotides line up with TRBD2. V shed 3 bases and J 6 bases; nucleotides not matched to a gene: 2. This CDR3 comprises 13 residues. Germline lookup yields CDR1 DFQATT and CDR2 SNEGSKA (reference sequence). This chain's CDR3 is CSASWTSGNEQFF. CDR3 nucleotide sequence: TGCAGTGCTAGTTGGACTAGCGGCAATGAGCAGTTCTTC.

V gene TRBV2 combines with J gene TRBJ1-2; no reliable D call. CDR3 length: 13 amino acids. Trimming stripped 7 bases from V and 3 bases from J, with 12 bases between. The V gene's germline CDR1 is SNHLY and CDR2 FYNNEI. The CDR3 nucleotides read TGTGCCAGCAACAGATTGGGAGACTATGGCTACACCTTC. Protein sequence: CASNRLGDYGYTF.

The V call is TRBV3-1 (or the pseudogene TRBV3-2), the J call TRBJ1-1; no firm D call. The germline CDR1 and CDR2 sequences are LGHDT and YNNKEL (reference sequence). The CDR3 spans 15 residues. V was trimmed by 4 bases and J by 1 base, leaving 13 bases between them. CDR3 DNA: TGTGCCAGCAGCCCCTCACTGGCACAGAACACTGAAGCTTTCTTT. It specifies CASSPSLAQNTEAFF.

V is TRBV6-2 or TRBV6-3 and J is TRBJ2-2; D ambiguous. The CDR3 totals 12 residues. V lost 2 bases and J lost 5, with 3 bases in between. In germline, CDR1 is MNHEY, CDR2 SVGEGT. The CDR3 sequence is CASSYRTGELFF. The CDR3 DNA reads TGTGCCAGCAGTTACAGGACCGGGGAGCTGTTTTTT.

V is TRBV5-1 and J is TRBJ2-5, with 7 positions matching TRBD2. With 4 bases clipped from V and 5 bases from J, the junction kept 8 bases outside the gene matches. CDR1 and CDR2 (germline): SGHRS, YFSETQ. The CDR3 has 14 residues. The DNA of the CDR3 is TGCGCCAGCAGCCGAATAGCGGGCGGCGAGACCCAGTACTTC. It codes for CASSRIAGGETQYF.

The chain uses TRBV25-1 and TRBJ2-5; tentatively, D is TRBD1 or TRBD2 (5 bases each). The CDR3 has 14 amino acids. Germline values: CDR1 MGHDK, CDR2 SYGVNS. The germline V and J ends were trimmed by 1 base and 3 bases, with 9 bases remaining between them. CDR3 nucleotide sequence: TGTGCCAGCAGTGAATCGGGGCAGGAAGAGACCCAGTACTTC. It encodes CASSESGQEETQYF.

The chain employs TRBV6-1 and TRBJ1-5, with 7 bases fitting TRBD1. Germline V gene lookup returns CDR1 MNHNS and CDR2 SASEGT. The ends lost 3 bases at V and 7 bases at J; junction bases unmatched: 12. This CDR3 comprises 16 residues. The CDR3 sequence is CASSDTGARGRQPQHF. In DNA form, the CDR3 reads TGTGCCAGCAGTGATACAGGGGCCCGGGGCAGGCAGCCCCAGCATTTT.

V usage is TRBV5-1 and J usage is TRBJ2-5; 7 bases are shared with TRBD2. V shed 4 bases, J shed 2 bases, and the junction held 8 bases outside the gene matches. The germline gives CDR1 SGHRS, CDR2 YFSETQ. There are 15 residues in the CDR3. CDR3: CASSPRLGGQETQYF. CDR3 in DNA: TGCGCCAGCAGCCCTAGACTGGGAGGGCAAGAGACCCAGTACTTC.

V usage is TRBV6-5 and J usage is TRBJ1-1; D is undetermined. Germline V gene lookup returns CDR1 MNHEY and CDR2 SVGAGI. Trimming took off 0 bases at V and 5 bases at J, with 7 bases between the two ends. The CDR3 contains 13 residues. The chain's CDR3 is CASSYSGTTEAFF. CDR3 bases: TGTGCCAGCAGTTACTCAGGAACGACTGAAGCTTTCTTT.

CDR3 region: CASSSQGGANEKLFF. DNA of the CDR3: TGTGCCAGCAGCTCCCAGGGGGGAGCTAATGAAAAACTGTTTTTT. J is TRBJ1-4 and V is TRBV7-9; 7 nucleotides agree with TRBD1. The V segment lost 4 bases and the J segment 3 bases; nucleotides outside the gene matches: 5. The CDR3 spans 15 residues. The germline CDR1 and CDR2 sequences are SEHNR and FQNEAQ (reference sequence).

The gene calls are TRBV5-1 and TRBJ2-5, with 7 bases that match TRBD2. The CDR3 runs 13 residues. Germline V gene sequence: CDR1 SGHRS, CDR2 YFSETQ. Trimming at V came to 1 base and at J to 5 bases, leaving 2 bases not matched to a gene. In nucleotides, the CDR3 is TGCGCCAGCAGCTTGACTAGCGAGGAGACCCAGTACTTC. It encodes CASSLTSEETQYF.

This clone appeared a single time. This same CDR3 is encoded by further DNA sequences in the sample. This chain connects TRBV18 to TRBJ1-5; D is undetermined. Trimming pared 5 bases from V and 1 base from J, leaving 6 bases between. Germline CDR1 reads KGHSH; CDR2 reads LQKENI. There are 13 residues in the CDR3. The CDR3 nucleotides read TGTGCCAGCTCAGGGCAGAGCAATCAGCCCCAGCATTTT. Its protein product is CASSGQSNQPQHF.

The chain carries TRBV5-1 and TRBJ1-3, with D unresolved. Trimming shortened V by 1 base and J by 2 bases, and 10 bases separated the two germline ends. The germline gives CDR1 SGHRS, CDR2 YFSETQ. The CDR3 has 15 residues. CDR3 protein: CASSLRGGPGNTIYF. CDR3 DNA sequence: TGCGCCAGCAGCTTGAGAGGCGGTCCTGGAAACACCATATATTTT.

This chain uses TRBV2 with TRBJ2-7; D is unresolved. Germline V CDR1 and CDR2: SNHLY, FYNNEI. The CDR3 extends over 12 amino acids. V shed 4 bases and J shed 3 bases, with 7 bases lying between them. The CDR3 sequence: CASSVGIYEQYF. For the CDR3, the DNA is TGTGCCAGCAGTGTAGGGATCTACGAGCAGTACTTC.